This passage covers 23 T cell receptor beta chains from one sample sequenced in a study of T-cell reconstitution after alpha-beta-depleted transplantation in children. Unique molecular identifiers were used to barcode this TCRbeta library. TCRdb ran MiXCR on the PCR reads and lists one entry per CDR3 protein. The sample carries approximately 980,000 distinct CDR3 sequences, 25% to 30% recorded once. The material sequenced was PBMCs, mostly from graft donor cells, taken 360 days after TCRalphabeta/CD19-depleted stem cell transplant. All receptors come from a boy under two years old who had a stem cell transplant for SCID, so the T cells may come from the graft donor.

The chain couples TRBV4-1 to TRBJ1-5, with TRBD1 identical over 8 bases. Germline CDR1 MGHRA, CDR2 YSYEKL. The CDR3 has 18 residues. The trim removed 4 bases at V and 4 bases at J, leaving 15 bases unmatched. CDR3 DNA: TGCGCCAGCAGCCCAGCCCCAACGACAGGGGCTAGGAATCAGCCCCAGCATTTT. It is translated as CASSPAPTTGARNQPQHF.

This clonotype has a handful of counts. The V and J genes are TRBV6-2 or TRBV6-3 and TRBJ2-7; tentatively, D is TRBD1 (5 bases). CDR3 size: 13 residues. V gave up 6 bases and J gave up 0 bases, with 9 bases separating them. Per germline, CDR1 MNHEY and CDR2 SVGEGT. The CDR3 sequence: CASRRGHSYEQYF. The CDR3 bases are TGTGCCAGCAGGCGAGGACACTCCTACGAGCAGTACTTC.

This clonotype was seen a few times. CDR3 DNA: TGCGCCAGCAGCCAAGATAACGACTCACCCCTCCACTTT. Translated, it gives CASSQDNDSPLHF. The V gene is TRBV4-3, the J gene TRBJ1-6, with D uncertain. This CDR3 contains 13 residues. The V and J ends lost 0 bases and 10 bases respectively, with 7 bases between them. Germline assignment: CDR1 LGHNA and CDR2 YSLEER.

This clonotype was recorded many times. The gene calls are TRBV6-5 and TRBJ2-7; D is unresolved. The CDR3 spans 14 residues. Germline values: CDR1 MNHEY, CDR2 SVGAGI. The ends were cut back, 4 bases at V and 1 base at J, with 11 bases in the middle. The CDR3 loop reads CASSWSSSSYEQYF. As DNA, the CDR3 is TGTGCCAGCAGTTGGAGCAGCTCTTCCTACGAGCAGTACTTC.

This chain links TRBV11-2 with TRBJ2-5, with 7 bases matching TRBD1. Germline V gene lookup returns CDR1 SGHAT and CDR2 FQNNGV. The CDR3 loop spans 17 amino acids. V lost 1 base, J lost 2 bases, and 10 bases stayed unmatched. The DNA of the CDR3 is TGTGCCAGCAGCTTAGGGATGACCCCGGGACAGCAAGAGACCCAGTACTTC. This encodes CASSLGMTPGQQETQYF.

The CDR3 is CASSYNRNWGYTF. The CDR3 nucleotides read TGTGCCAGCAGTTACAATCGTAACTGGGGCTACACCTTC. V gene TRBV6-5 combines with J gene TRBJ1-2; no definite D call. V lost 2 bases and J lost 8, with 12 bases in between. Germline CDR1 and CDR2: MNHEY and SVGAGI. This CDR3 region has 13 residues.

The CDR3 DNA reads TGTGCCAGCAGCCAAGATCCAGGGAATAACTATGGCTACACCTTC. Translated, it gives CASSQDPGNNYGYTF. This sequence joins TRBV4-2 and TRBJ1-2, with D maybe TRBD1 (5 bases). V shed 0 bases and J shed 1 base, with 9 bases lying between them. The CDR3 runs 15 residues. The germline V gene encodes CDR1 LGHNA and CDR2 YNFKEQ.

The rearrangement uses TRBV15 and TRBJ2-6; weak D call: TRBD1 (5 bases). Trimming stripped 0 bases from V and 1 base from J, with 16 bases between. The CDR3 loop spans 19 amino acids. Germline CDR1 is LNHNV and CDR2 is YYDKDF (reference sequence). The CDR3 loop is CATSRDLDTRFSGANVLTF. Written as DNA, the CDR3 is TGTGCCACCAGCAGAGATCTGGACACCCGTTTTTCTGGGGCCAACGTCCTGACTTTC.

This clonotype appeared a few times. This chain links TRBV9 with TRBJ1-2, with 7 nucleotides matching TRBD1. The CDR3 contains 13 residues. CDR1 and CDR2 (germline): SGDLS, YYNGEE. Trimming at V came to 3 bases and at J to 4 bases, leaving 3 bases not matched to a gene. The CDR3: CASSATGLYGYTF. The DNA for the CDR3 is TGTGCCAGCAGCGCGACAGGGCTCTATGGCTACACCTTC.

This clonotype was detected a few times. The V and J genes are TRBV5-1 and TRBJ2-3; D unresolved. V was pared by 0 bases and J by 0 bases, with 17 bases between. The V gene's germline CDR1 is SGHRS and CDR2 YFSETQ. CDR3 length equals 18 residues. The CDR3 DNA is TGCGCCAGCAGCTTGGGCCTTTACGGCGGTTCTAGCACAGATACGCAGTATTTT. Translating gives CASSLGLYGGSSTDTQYF.

This clonotype was observed a handful of times. The genes are TRBV28 and TRBJ2-1, with 7 bases lining up with TRBD2. V dropped 11 bases and J dropped 4; count of bases not matched to a gene: 17. The CDR3 contains 16 residues. The germline V gene encodes CDR1 MDHEN and CDR2 SYDVKM. The CDR3 loop is CAVRRPPGLLYNEQFF. DNA of the CDR3: TGTGCCGTACGAAGGCCTCCGGGACTACTATACAATGAGCAGTTCTTC. Full variable domain (missing parts from reference TRBV28 and TRBJ2-1): DVKVTQSSRYLVKRTGEKVFLECVQDMDHENMFWYRQDPGLGLRLIYFSYDVKMKEKGDIPEGYSVSREKKERFSLILESASTNQTSMYLCAVRRPPGLLYNEQFFGPGTRLTVL.

The V gene is TRBV5-1, the J gene TRBJ2-1; D not resolved. The CDR3 has 11 amino acids. Per the germline V gene, CDR1 is SGHRS and CDR2 is YFSETQ. Trimming removed 3 bases from V and 8 bases from J, with 6 bases in between. CDR3 sequence: CASSSWDEQFF. The CDR3 DNA is TGCGCCAGCAGCTCGTGGGATGAGCAGTTCTTC.

This clonotype was counted between two and nine times. V and J are TRBV6-5 and TRBJ2-7; possible D gene TRBD1, 7 bases. Trimming took off 0 bases at V and 3 bases at J, with 18 bases between the two ends. CDR1 MNHEY and CDR2 SVGAGI come from the germline V gene. The length of the CDR3 is 17 residues. CDR3 sequence reads: CASSYSPGGKGSYEQYF. Here the CDR3 DNA reads TGTGCCAGCAGTTACTCCCCAGGGGGGAAAGGAAGCTACGAGCAGTACTTC.

V is TRBV28 and J is TRBJ2-3, with D hard to call. This CDR3 comprises 12 residues. CDR1 and CDR2 from the germline V gene are MDHEN and SYDVKM. V was cut by 4 bases and J by 7 bases, with 9 bases left in between. The CDR3 here is CASSSQRHTQYF. The CDR3 nucleotides read TGTGCCAGCAGTTCTCAACGGCATACGCAGTATTTT.

The V and J genes are TRBV12-3 or TRBV12-4 and TRBJ1-5; possibly TRBD1 for D (5 bases). This CDR3 has 14 residues. Deletions cut 7 bases from V and 5 bases from J, with 15 bases between. Here the CDR3 reads CASTPDSSYQPQHF. The DNA of the CDR3 is TGTGCCAGCACCCCCGACAGCTCGTATCAGCCCCAGCATTTT.

V gene TRBV7-9 combines with J gene TRBJ2-1, with D unclear. With 2 bases removed from V and 4 bases from J, the gap between germline ends came to 12 bases. Germline CDR1 reads SEHNR; CDR2 reads FQNEAQ (reference sequence). This CDR3 spans 15 amino acids. In DNA form, the CDR3 reads TGTGCCAGCAGCTTAAGGGTCTGGGGTTACAATGAGCAGTTCTTC. Translated: CASSLRVWGYNEQFF.

The chain combines TRBV10-3 with TRBJ1-2; 9 nucleotides align to TRBD1. V lost 10 bases to trimming and J lost 2 bases; unmatched junction nucleotides: 8. The CDR3 totals 14 residues. Looked up from germline, CDR1 is ENHRY and CDR2 is SYGVKD. In nucleotides, the CDR3 is TGTGCCACCTCTGGGACAGGGAGCAACTATGGCTACACCTTC. It codes for CATSGTGSNYGYTF.

This chain joins TRBV4-3 and TRBJ2-2; D unresolved. The V end lost 0 bases, the J end lost 7 bases, and 9 bases lay between the germline ends. The CDR3 length is 14 residues. Germline CDR1 reads LGHNA; CDR2 reads YSLEER. The CDR3 DNA follows: TGCGCCAGCAGCCAAGATCCTATGGTCGGGGAGCTGTTTTTT. Translation: CASSQDPMVGELFF.

This clonotype has more than one count but fewer than ten. V is TRBV6-5 and J is TRBJ2-3; D uncertain. CDR1 MNHEY and CDR2 SVGAGI come from the germline V gene. Trimming removed 2 bases from V and 8 bases from J, with 8 bases in between. The CDR3 length is 12 residues. CDR3 coding DNA: TGTGCCAGCAGTTACCCGACTGGTACGCAGTATTTT. Amino acids: CASSYPTGTQYF.

J is TRBJ2-7 and V is TRBV29-1; 7 bases align to TRBD1. The CDR3 is 14 residues long. Germline-derived CDR1 and CDR2 are SQVTM and ANQGSEA. V lost 6 bases and J lost 7; bases outside the gene matches: 15. The CDR3 bases are TGCAGCGTCAGACAGGGCCTATGGGCGGATGAGCAGTACTTC. Protein product: CSVRQGLWADEQYF.

In its sample, this clonotype was seen a few times. This chain connects TRBV6-5 to TRBJ2-2; possible D gene TRBD1, 6 bases. V was trimmed by 4 bases and J by 6 bases, leaving 12 bases between them. The CDR3 extends over 14 amino acids. Germline V gene data show CDR1 as MNHEY and CDR2 as SVGAGI. The CDR3 DNA sequence: TGTGCCAGCAGTTTCCCGACAGGCCCCGGGGAGCTGTTTTTT. Residues: CASSFPTGPGELFF.

This chain connects TRBV20-1 to TRBJ2-3; 7 bases align to TRBD2. From germline, CDR1 is DFQATT and CDR2 SNEGSKA (reference sequence). The length of the CDR3 is 14 residues. The junction had 5 bases not matched to a gene; V was cut back by 5 bases and J by 0 bases. The CDR3 loop is CSAPTSSSTDTQYF. The CDR3 DNA reads as TGCAGTGCTCCGACTAGCTCAAGCACAGATACGCAGTATTTT.

There are a few counts of this clonotype. This rearrangement joins TRBV2 to TRBJ2-1; 7 nucleotides line up with TRBD1. The CDR3 has 14 amino acids. J lost 8 bases, V lost 6 bases, and 10 bases had no gene match. Germline values: CDR1 SNHLY, CDR2 FYNNEI. CDR3 loop: CASREEQGFYEQFF. In DNA, the CDR3 is TGTGCCAGCAGGGAGGAACAGGGGTTCTATGAGCAGTTCTTC.